These T cell receptor beta chains were read from a single sample in a study of blood T cell repertoires in COVID-19. Data came from immunoSEQ multiplex PCR; TCRdb stores just in-frame clones and leaves some out. The top ten clones hold about 2.2% of a sample with hundreds of thousands of clones, approximately 83% of them seen once. What was sequenced was peripheral blood. Source of these receptors: a woman in her 30s who had recovered from COVID-19. CDR3s include the opening cysteine and the closing phenylalanine or tryptophan. D genes are given only for firm matches. Clone size is stated in some rows and not others, as once, few, many or a class when expanded.

d_gene,v_gene,abundance,j_gene,CDR3nt,CDR3aa
NA,TRBV24-1,NA,TRBJ1-4,TGTGCCACCAGTGACCGAGGTGAAAAACTGTTTTTT,CATSDRGEKLFF
TRBD1,TRBV5-1,NA,TRBJ2-7,TGCGCCAGCAGCTCGGGACAGGGTTCCTACGAGCAGTACTTC,CASSSGQGSYEQYF
NA,TRBV5-1,once,TRBJ2-6,TGCGCCAGCAGCTTGGTTGGCCAAGCTGGGGCCAACGTCCTGACTTTC,CASSLVGQAGANVLTF
TRBD1,TRBV12-5,once,TRBJ2-6,TGTGCTAGTGGCTTTTCCGGGACAGGGGCATCCTACGGGGCCAACGTCCTGACTTTC,CASGFSGTGASYGANVLTF
TRBD2,TRBV5-6,NA,TRBJ2-7,TGTGCCAGCAGCCGTAGCGGGTTCTCCTACGAGCAGTACTTC,CASSRSGFSYEQYF
NA,TRBV18,NA,TRBJ2-3,TGTGCCAGCTCACTCGGCGGCACTAGCACAGATACGCAGTATTTT,CASSLGGTSTDTQYF
TRBD2,TRBV7-7,NA,TRBJ2-5,TGTGCTAGCAGCTTTGGCGGGAGGGTGCTGGAGACCCAGTACTTC,CASSFGGRVLETQYF
NA,TRBV5-1,NA,TRBJ1-1,TGCGCCAGTCTGGGCAGTTTGAACACTGAAGCTTTCTTT,CASLGSLNTEAFF
NA,TRBV11-3,NA,TRBJ1-1,TGTGCCAGCAGCTTAGGTACCGGGAAGAACACTGAAGCTTTCTTT,CASSLGTGKNTEAFF
NA,TRBV6-5,NA,TRBJ1-5,TGTGCCAGCACCTGGACAGCACTCAATCAGCCCCAGCATTTT,CASTWTALNQPQHF
TRBD1,TRBV7-2,NA,TRBJ2-5,TGTGCCAGCAGCCCCGGACAGGCCCAAGAGACCCAGTACTTC,CASSPGQAQETQYF
NA,TRBV18,NA,TRBJ2-1,TGTGCCAGCTCACCTGACAGAACCAATGAGCAGTTCTTC,CASSPDRTNEQFF
TRBD2,TRBV19,NA,TRBJ2-1,TGTGCCAGTAGTACGGGAGGCTCCTACAATGAGCAGTTCTTC,CASSTGGSYNEQFF
NA,TRBV28,NA,TRBJ2-7,TGTGCCAGCAGTTTGATCTATAGCGGAAGCTCCTACGAGCAGTACTTC,CASSLIYSGSSYEQYF
NA,TRBV6-6,NA,TRBJ1-1,TGTGCCAGCAGCGGGAGGACTGAAGCTTTCTTT,CASSGRTEAFF
NA,TRBV4-1,NA,TRBJ1-5,TGCGCCAGCAGCCAAGACAGGGGCAATCAGCCCCAGCATTTT,CASSQDRGNQPQHF
TRBD2,TRBV28,NA,TRBJ2-1,TGTGCCAGCAGTCAAAGCGGGAGTTCGAATGAGCAGTTCTTC,CASSQSGSSNEQFF
NA,TRBV7-2,NA,TRBJ2-2,TGTGCCAGCAGCTTAGTTACCGGAGGCGGGGAGCTGTTTTTT,CASSLVTGGGELFF
NA,TRBV6-5,NA,TRBJ2-3,TGTGCCAGCAGTTACCTACAGGGTAATGCAGATACGCAGTATTTT,CASSYLQGNADTQYF
NA,TRBV10-1,few,TRBJ2-7,TGCGCCAGCAGTGAGCTGGTAGCCTACGAGCAGTACTTC,CASSELVAYEQYF
NA,TRBV6-5,NA,TRBJ2-5,TGTGCCACCGACGGAGTAGTTTACCAAGAGACCCAGTACTTC,CATDGVVYQETQYF
TRBD2,TRBV4-3,NA,TRBJ2-2,TGCGCCAGCAGCCAGGGCGGACTAGCGGGATCCGGGGAGCTGTTTTTT,CASSQGGLAGSGELFF
NA,TRBV28,NA,TRBJ2-5,TGTGCCAGCAGTTTGGGCAGGGAATCGAAGACCCAGTACTTC,CASSLGRESKTQYF
NA,TRBV28,NA,TRBJ2-5,TGTGCCAGCAGTTTTAGGACAGCCCCAGAGACCCAGTACTTC,CASSFRTAPETQYF
NA,TRBV27,NA,TRBJ1-6,TGTGCCAGCAGTTTAATGGCCAATTCACCCCTCCACTTT,CASSLMANSPLHF
TRBD2,TRBV5-6,NA,TRBJ2-7,TGTGCCAGCACCCTACTAGCGGGAGGGAGCTACGAGCAGTACTTC,CASTLLAGGSYEQYF
NA,TRBV6-2/TRBV6-3,once,TRBJ2-1,TGTGCCAGCAGTCCGACAACAGGGAGGGAGTTCTTC,CASSPTTGREFF
NA,TRBV3-1/TRBV3-2,NA,TRBJ2-7,TGTGCCAGCAGCCAAGATTTCTTTCCGGGCTCCTACGAGCAGTACTTC,CASSQDFFPGSYEQYF
NA,TRBV5-1,NA,TRBJ1-4,TGCGCCAGCAGCCCAACAGACAGCCCTAATGAAAAACTGTTTTTT,CASSPTDSPNEKLFF
TRBD1,TRBV5-4,NA,TRBJ1-1,TGTGCCAGCAGCCCAGACAGGGGCCGGACTGAAGCTTTCTTT,CASSPDRGRTEAFF
NA,TRBV7-9,NA,TRBJ2-5,TGTGCCAGCAACAGGGTGGTTCAAGAGACCCAGTACTTC,CASNRVVQETQYF
NA,TRBV7-2,NA,TRBJ2-7,TGTGCCAGCAGCTTATCGCCACTCTACGAGCAGTACTTC,CASSLSPLYEQYF
TRBD1,TRBV5-8,NA,TRBJ1-1,TGTGCCAGCAGCATACTCCCAGGGGGAGGAGCTGAAGCTTTCTTT,CASSILPGGGAEAFF
TRBD1,TRBV10-3,NA,TRBJ2-7,TGTGCCGTCGGGACAGGGGGCTACGAGCAGTACTTC,CAVGTGGYEQYF
NA,TRBV2,NA,TRBJ2-2,TGTGCCAGCAGTTACGACAGGAGCAACACCGGGGAGCTGTTTTTT,CASSYDRSNTGELFF
NA,TRBV13,NA,TRBJ2-7,TGTGCCAGCAGCTTAGCCAGGGGGGTCTACGAGCAGTACTTC,CASSLARGVYEQYF
NA,TRBV2,NA,TRBJ2-1,TGTGCCTGGAGGGGGCTGAATGAGCAGTTCTTC,CAWRGLNEQFF
NA,TRBV15,NA,TRBJ2-7,TGTGCCACCAGCAAGGCGGGGCCCTACGAGCAGTACTTC,CATSKAGPYEQYF